This T cell receptor (beta chain) was captured by sequencing in a study of blood T cell repertoires in COVID-19 (dated by TCRdb to 2019 to 2021). Background for the entire study: ImmuneRACE Cohort 3 recovered participants were defined by two consecutive negative NP/OP PCR tests, healthcare professional clearance, or symptom resolution. Samples from collaborators originated in the United States, Italy and Spain and spanned both the acute and convalescent phases of COVID-19. The prospective study material was composed of cDNA or gDNA derived from T cells, B-cell-depleted T cells, or PBMCs. The dataset comprised deeply sampled blood TCRbeta repertoires from subjects exposed to, actively infected with, or recovered from COVID-19. The repertoires were made available in a free public database intended to serve as a resource for research on the immune response to SARS-CoV-2. The samples were drawn from the first 160 participants of the ongoing ImmuneRACE study and from 950 to 1,500 subjects provided by 6 global collaborators. Sample metadata almost always included a de-identified subject ID, COVID-19 status, age in years and sex. Where available, HLA class I and class II types were taken from metadata supplied by the sample provider and were not determined by assay-based typing.

On the study overall, not on this receptor specifically: How much clinical and demographic metadata was included differed by source and by participant, and the metadata was provided uncurated.

Participants in the prospective study were enrolled through a virtual design, were aged roughly 18 to 100 years, and lived in some 24 United States geographic areas. In the prospective study, cohorts were assigned on the basis of participant-reported clinical history obtained from a screening survey and a study questionnaire. In the prospective study, mobile phlebotomists collected whole blood, serum and a nasopharyngeal or oropharyngeal swab from each participant. Prospective study participants could optionally give additional blood draws and questionnaires over an approximately two-month period. Before DNA extraction, prospective study blood samples were shipped either frozen or at room temperature. A word on this clone: The antigen it recognizes is unknown. No base quality values were provided; no much bigger clone lies one nucleotide off.

The germline V gene provides CDR1 SGDLS and CDR2 YYNGEE. The CDR3 spans 15 residues, from the cysteine through the phenylalanine. The CDR3 DNA has 45 bases and is translated from base 1. For this chain, trimming is 4 bases at the V end and 0 bases at the J end, and the number of junction bases without a gene match is 6. The immunoSEQ Assay, a bias-controlled multiplex PCR, was used to amplify TCRbeta CDR3 regions from genomic DNA. For the original study's pipeline: The number of nucleated cells in each sample was estimated by amplification of reference gene primers within the assay. To quantify the absolute abundance of each unique TCRbeta CDR3 rearrangement, sequence reads were collapsed and filtered. For each sample, productive Simpson clonality was calculated as the square root of Simpson's diversity index across productive rearrangements. As stored in TCRdb, this immuneACCESS dataset retains in-frame rearrangements with V and J assigned. A fraction of the clones does not appear; measured against another copy, unresolved V genes explain less than half of the discrepancy, and the remainder lacks a known reason. Clonal size and the V and J genes are those of that table, whereas D and trimming came from the DNA. In all, the sample holds more than 120,000 clones, and 75% to 90% of those were seen once. Roughly 3.7% of the sample lies in the top ten.

This chain is built from TRBV9 and TRBJ2-7; TRBD1 agrees with 8 junctional bases. The sample was PBMCs or T cells enriched from blood (not recorded which). This TCR was sampled from a man aged 50 to 59 in a cohort exposed to, infected with or recovered from COVID-19 (not recorded which). CDR3 reads: CASSPGQGSSYEQYF. The nucleotide sequence is given as TGTGCCAGCAGCCCCGGACAGGGAAGCTCCTACGAGCAGTACTTC.